The 10 T cell receptor beta chains below all came from one sample that was sequenced in a study of cytomegalovirus exposure and HLA in healthy donors. Use of 60 Vbeta and 13 Jbeta primers characterized the PCR. TCRdb keeps only in-frame clones here, not all; method: immunoSEQ multiplex PCR. The sample holds some 200,000 clones; around 83% are singletons and the top ten take over 5%. Specimen: PBMCs. The receptor set was obtained from a woman between 45 and 65 years old in good health and CMV-seropositive.

This clone was counted only a few times. The chain has TRBV27 and TRBJ2-3; D possibly corresponds to TRBD1 (6 bases). V lost 2 bases, J lost 0 bases, and 9 bases lay in between. The CDR3 sequence is 15 residues long. Per the germline V gene, CDR1 is MNHEY and CDR2 is SMNVEV (reference sequence). The CDR3: CASSLRGRSTDTQYF. The CDR3 bases are TGTGCCAGCAGTTTAAGGGGGAGAAGCACAGATACGCAGTATTTT.

This chain joins TRBV18 and TRBJ2-2; D call uncertain. The CDR3 runs 14 residues. V was trimmed by 3 bases and J by 5 bases, leaving 10 bases between them. Germline-derived CDR1 and CDR2 are KGHSH and LQKENI. CDR3 amino acids: CASSPLIQTGELFF. DNA for the CDR3: TGTGCCAGCTCACCCCTTATCCAGACCGGGGAGCTGTTTTTT.

The chain uses TRBV27 and TRBJ2-5; the D gene is possibly TRBD2 (6 bases). The CDR3 contains 13 residues. Germline lookup yields CDR1 MNHEY and CDR2 SMNVEV (reference sequence). V shed 1 base and J shed 3 bases, with 6 bases lying between them. CDR3 sequence (DNA): TGTGCCAGCAGTTTATGGGGGGAAGAGACCCAGTACTTC. This codes for CASSLWGEETQYF.

The CDR3 protein is CASSKQATYSNQPQHF. Written as DNA, the CDR3 is TGTGCCAGCAGTAAACAGGCGACCTATAGCAATCAGCCCCAGCATTTT. The rearrangement links TRBV2 to TRBJ1-5; weak D call: TRBD1 (5 bases). V was shortened by 5 bases and J by 0 bases, with 14 bases between the two germline ends. Germline loops: CDR1 SNHLY, CDR2 FYNNEI. The CDR3 runs 16 residues.

This rearrangement joins TRBV9 to TRBJ2-7, with 8 bases identical to TRBD2. Germline V gene lookup returns CDR1 SGDLS and CDR2 YYNGEE. V lost 2 bases, J lost 6 bases, and 7 bases stayed unmatched. CDR3 size: 14 residues. CDR3 region: CASSVPQRGCEQYF. As DNA, the CDR3 is TGTGCCAGCAGCGTCCCCCAGCGGGGGTGCGAGCAGTACTTC.

A single count supports this clone. This chain links TRBV5-1 with TRBJ2-5, with 7 bases matching TRBD1. The DNA end is more similar to TRBJ2-7, so the J call may be wrong. The CDR3 is 15 amino acids. In germline, CDR1 is SGHRS, CDR2 YFSETQ. Here the CDR3 DNA reads TGCGCCAGCAGCTTGGGAGGGACAGTGAGCTACGAGCAGTACTTC. This gives the protein CASSLGGTVSYEQYF.

The chain couples TRBV9 to TRBJ1-1; no firm D call. V shed 0 bases and J shed 0 bases, with 6 bases lying between them. The CDR3 is made up of 14 amino acids. Germline assignment: CDR1 SGDLS and CDR2 YYNGEE. This CDR3 reads CASSVGQMNTEAFF. CDR3 coding DNA: TGTGCCAGCAGCGTAGGCCAGATGAACACTGAAGCTTTCTTT.

This clone has only one observation. V gene TRBV27 combines with J gene TRBJ2-5; TRBD2 aligns across 13 bases. The CDR3 totals 15 residues. V trimming: 2 bases; J trimming: 5 bases; junction bases outside the gene matches: 2. CDR1 and CDR2 (germline): MNHEY, SMNVEV (reference sequence). The CDR3 reads CASSLTSGGAETQYF. CDR3 nucleotides: TGTGCCAGCAGTTTAACTAGCGGGGGGGCCGAGACCCAGTACTTC.

The genes are TRBV4-3 and TRBJ2-1; 12 nucleotides align to TRBD2. Germline V gene sequence: CDR1 LGHNA, CDR2 YSLEER. This CDR3 is 15 amino acids long. V lost 1 base and J lost 9; bases outside the gene matches: 4. Here the CDR3 DNA reads TGCGCCAGCAGCCAAGGGCTAGCGGGGGGGCGTGAGCAGTTCTTC. Amino acid sequence: CASSQGLAGGREQFF.

The chain's CDR3 is CASSLIAGVIDEQYF. Here the CDR3 DNA reads TGTGCCAGCAGCTTAATAGCGGGAGTAATCGACGAGCAGTACTTC. The chain joins TRBV7-2 to TRBJ2-7; TRBD2 matches at 9 bases. CDR3 length equals 15 residues. Trimming removed 2 bases from V and 5 bases from J; junction bases left unmatched: 7. CDR1 and CDR2 (germline): SGHTA, FQGNSA.